These 5 T cell receptor beta chains share one sample of origin, sequenced in a study of blood T cell repertoires in COVID-19. Profiling relied on immunoSEQ multiplex PCR, and the TCRdb table lists in-frame clones only, not all of them. The data show hundreds of thousands of clones, around 83% seen once. Material for sequencing was peripheral blood. The receptors come from an elderly woman with acute or convalescent COVID-19.

V is TRBV5-1 and J is TRBJ2-1, with 9 bases that match TRBD2. Germline V lookup: CDR1 SGHRS, CDR2 YFSETQ. Trimming took 2 bases from V and 6 from J; bases not matched to a gene: 3. The CDR3 sequence is 14 residues long. The CDR3 loop is CASSFSGGGNEQFF. The CDR3 nucleotides read TGCGCCAGCAGCTTTAGCGGGGGAGGCAATGAGCAGTTCTTC.

V usage is TRBV28 and J usage is TRBJ1-3; D uncertain. CDR3 length: 15 amino acids. Looked up from germline, CDR1 is MDHEN and CDR2 is SYDVKM. Trimming took 7 bases from V and 4 from J, leaving 17 bases between them. The CDR3 spells CASISQGVAGNTIYF. In DNA, the CDR3 is TGTGCCAGCATCTCCCAAGGCGTAGCCGGAAACACCATATATTTT.

J is TRBJ1-2 and V is TRBV12-3 or TRBV12-4; D is possibly TRBD1 (6 bases). V was clipped by 1 base and J by 6 bases, with 9 bases between them. The CDR3 is 13 residues long. Here the CDR3 DNA reads TGTGCCAGCAGTTTAGGGACAGCCGATGGCTACACCTTC. This encodes CASSLGTADGYTF.

This chain links TRBV19 with TRBJ1-1; no definite D call. V was shortened by 3 bases and J by 1 base, with 12 bases between the two germline ends. The germline V gene encodes CDR1 LNHDA and CDR2 SQIVND (reference sequence). The CDR3 runs to 15 residues. CDR3 bases: TGTGCCAGTAGTATTAGTCGACCGGGGAACACTGAAGCTTTCTTT. Protein sequence: CASSISRPGNTEAFF.

The chain recombines TRBV9 with TRBJ1-5, with TRBD1 identical over 9 bases. J was trimmed by 7 bases and V by 3 bases; bases with no gene match: 5. CDR1 and CDR2 (germline): SGDLS, YYNGEE. This CDR3 contains 14 residues. DNA for the CDR3: TGTGCCAGCAGCGCGGGACAGGGAGGGCAGCCCCAGCATTTT. It encodes CASSAGQGGQPQHF.